One T cell receptor (beta chain) is described in this entry. This sample was included in a study of blood T cell repertoires in COVID-19. The wider study: There were acute and convalescent COVID-19 samples, and they came from the United States, Italy and Spain. The cDNA or gDNA used as material had been derived from T cells, B-cell-depleted T cells, or PBMCs.

Here immunoSEQ multiplex PCR was the method, and the copy in TCRdb shows in-frame clones only, minus some. The sample lists 250,000 or so clones, 70% to 90% occurring once. V trimming: 1 base; J trimming: 3 bases; junction bases outside the gene matches: 3. CDR1 and CDR2 from the germline V gene are SGHRS and YFSETQ. This CDR3 has 14 residues. Participants spanned ages about 18 to 90 years and resided in 20 to 30 US areas. The source material was PBMCs or T cells enriched from blood (not recorded which). The chain is built from TRBV5-1 and TRBJ1-2; 7 bases line up with TRBD1. The origin of this receptor is a woman in her thirties with acute COVID-19. The CDR3 DNA follows: TGCGCCAGCAGCTTGACAGGGGTTGACTATGGCTACACCTTC. Its translation: CASSLTGVDYGYTF.